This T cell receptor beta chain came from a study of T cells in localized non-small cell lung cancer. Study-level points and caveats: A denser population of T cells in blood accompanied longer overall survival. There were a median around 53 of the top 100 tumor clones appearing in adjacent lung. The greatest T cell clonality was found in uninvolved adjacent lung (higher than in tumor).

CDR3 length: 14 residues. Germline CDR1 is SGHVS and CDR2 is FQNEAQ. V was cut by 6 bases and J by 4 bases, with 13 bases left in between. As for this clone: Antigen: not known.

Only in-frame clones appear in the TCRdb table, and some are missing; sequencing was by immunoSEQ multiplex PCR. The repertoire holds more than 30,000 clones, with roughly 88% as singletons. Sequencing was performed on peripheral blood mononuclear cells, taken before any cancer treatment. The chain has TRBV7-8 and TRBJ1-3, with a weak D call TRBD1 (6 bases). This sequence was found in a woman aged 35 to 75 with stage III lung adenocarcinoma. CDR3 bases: TGTGCCAGCAGACCACAGGGAACCGGAAACACCATATATTTT. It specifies CASRPQGTGNTIYF.